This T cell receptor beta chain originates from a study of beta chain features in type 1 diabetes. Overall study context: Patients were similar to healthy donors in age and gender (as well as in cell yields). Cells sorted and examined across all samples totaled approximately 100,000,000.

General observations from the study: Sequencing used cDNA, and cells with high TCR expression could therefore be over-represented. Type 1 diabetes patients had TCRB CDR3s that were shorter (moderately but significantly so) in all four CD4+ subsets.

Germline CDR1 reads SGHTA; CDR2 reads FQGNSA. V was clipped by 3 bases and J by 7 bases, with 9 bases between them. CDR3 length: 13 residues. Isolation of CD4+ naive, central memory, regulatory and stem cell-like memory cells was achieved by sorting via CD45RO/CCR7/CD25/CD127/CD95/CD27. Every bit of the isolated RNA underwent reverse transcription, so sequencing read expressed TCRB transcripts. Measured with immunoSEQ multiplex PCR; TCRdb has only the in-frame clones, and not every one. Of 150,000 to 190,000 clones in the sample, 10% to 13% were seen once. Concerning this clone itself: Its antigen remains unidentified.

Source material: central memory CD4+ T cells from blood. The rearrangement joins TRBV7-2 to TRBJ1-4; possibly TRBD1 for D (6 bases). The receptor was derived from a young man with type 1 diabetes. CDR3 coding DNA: TGTGCCAGCAGCTTTGGACAGCGTGAAAAACTGTTTTTT. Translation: CASSFGQREKLFF.